The clone carrying this T cell receptor beta chain was detected many times. This specimen belongs to a study of early T cells in non-severe SARS-CoV-2 infection. Germline-derived CDR1 and CDR2 are MNHNS and SASEGT. The CDR3 contains 15 residues. Trimming took 2 bases from V and 2 from J, leaving 13 bases between them. TCRdb itself ran the 5' RACE reads through MiXCR, one entry per CDR3 protein. This table has around 55,000 distinct CDR3 sequences, just under 15% appearing once. Specimen: whole blood, collected at baseline. The receptor was isolated from an adult who was a healthcare worker with PCR-confirmed SARS-CoV-2 infection or an uninfected control (not recorded which). V usage is TRBV6-1 and J usage is TRBJ2-7; TRBD2 might be the D (6 bases). The CDR3 nucleotides are TGTGCCAGCAGTGAAAGGAGGGGTTTTACCTACGAGCAGTACTTC. It encodes CASSERRGFTYEQYF.